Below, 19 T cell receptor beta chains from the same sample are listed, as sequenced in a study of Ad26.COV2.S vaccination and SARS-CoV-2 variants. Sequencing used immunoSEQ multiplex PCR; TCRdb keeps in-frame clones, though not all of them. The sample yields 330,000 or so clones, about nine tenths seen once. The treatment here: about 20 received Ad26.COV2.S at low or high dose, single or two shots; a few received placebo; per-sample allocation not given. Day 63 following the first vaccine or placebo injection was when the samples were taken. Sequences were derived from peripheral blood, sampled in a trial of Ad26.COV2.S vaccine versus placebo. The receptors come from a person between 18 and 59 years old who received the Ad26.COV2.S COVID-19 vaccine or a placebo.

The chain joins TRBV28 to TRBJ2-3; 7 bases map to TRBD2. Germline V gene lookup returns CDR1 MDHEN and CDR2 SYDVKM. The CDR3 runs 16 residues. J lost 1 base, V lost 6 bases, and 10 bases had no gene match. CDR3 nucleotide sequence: TGTGCCAGCAGCTTTATGGGGGACTACGGCACAGATACGCAGTATTTT. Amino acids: CASSFMGDYGTDTQYF.

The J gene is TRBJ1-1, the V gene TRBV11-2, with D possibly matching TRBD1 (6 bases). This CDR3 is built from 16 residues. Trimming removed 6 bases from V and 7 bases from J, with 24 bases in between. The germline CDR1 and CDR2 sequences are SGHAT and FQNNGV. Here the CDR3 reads CASSPPRGGGPNEAFF. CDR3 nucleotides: TGTGCCAGCAGTCCTCCTAGGGGGGGAGGACCCAATGAAGCTTTCTTT.

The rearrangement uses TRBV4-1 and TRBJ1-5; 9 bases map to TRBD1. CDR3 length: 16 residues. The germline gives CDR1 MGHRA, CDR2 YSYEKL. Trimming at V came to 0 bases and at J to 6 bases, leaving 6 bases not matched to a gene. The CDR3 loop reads CASSQDRTGGIQPQHF. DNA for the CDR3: TGCGCCAGCAGCCAAGATAGAACAGGGGGCATTCAGCCCCAGCATTTT.

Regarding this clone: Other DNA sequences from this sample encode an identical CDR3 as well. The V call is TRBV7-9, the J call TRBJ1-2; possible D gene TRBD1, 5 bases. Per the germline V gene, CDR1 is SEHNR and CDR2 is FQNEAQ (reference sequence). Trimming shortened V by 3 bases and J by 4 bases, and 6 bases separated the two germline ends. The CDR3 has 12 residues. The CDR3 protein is CASSLGPYGYTF. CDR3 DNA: TGTGCCAGCAGCTTGGGACCCTATGGCTACACCTTC. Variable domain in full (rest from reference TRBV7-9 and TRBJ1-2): DTGVSQNPRHKITKRGQNVTFRCDPISEHNRLYWYRQTLGQGPEFLTYFQNEAQLEKSRLLSDRFSAERPKGSFSTLEIQRTEQGDSAMYLCASSLGPYGYTFGSGTRLTVV.

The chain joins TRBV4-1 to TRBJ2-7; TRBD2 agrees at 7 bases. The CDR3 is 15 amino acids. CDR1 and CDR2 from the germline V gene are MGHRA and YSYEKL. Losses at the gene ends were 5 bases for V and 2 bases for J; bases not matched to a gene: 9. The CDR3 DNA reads TGCGCCAGCAGCAAAATAGGCGGGGGTACCTACGAGCAGTACTTC. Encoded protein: CASSKIGGGTYEQYF.

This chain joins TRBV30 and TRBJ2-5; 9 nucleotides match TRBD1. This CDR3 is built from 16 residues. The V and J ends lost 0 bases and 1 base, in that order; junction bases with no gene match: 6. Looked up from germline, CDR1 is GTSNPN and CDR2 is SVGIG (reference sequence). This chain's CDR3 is CAWSVETGGPQETQYF. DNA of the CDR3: TGTGCCTGGAGTGTCGAGACAGGGGGACCCCAAGAGACCCAGTACTTC.

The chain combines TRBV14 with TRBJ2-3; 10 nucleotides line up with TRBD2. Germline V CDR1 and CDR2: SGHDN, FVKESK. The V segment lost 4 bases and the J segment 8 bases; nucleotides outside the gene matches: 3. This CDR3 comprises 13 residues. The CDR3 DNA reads TGTGCCAGCAGCCCCCGACTAGCGGGTACGCAGTATTTT. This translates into CASSPRLAGTQYF.

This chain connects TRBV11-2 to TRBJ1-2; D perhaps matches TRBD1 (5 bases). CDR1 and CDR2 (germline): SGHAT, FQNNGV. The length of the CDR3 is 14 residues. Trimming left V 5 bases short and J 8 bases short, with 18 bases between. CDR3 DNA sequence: TGTGCCAGCAGCCCGACAGATACGAGGGGCGGCTACACCTTC. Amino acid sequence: CASSPTDTRGGYTF.

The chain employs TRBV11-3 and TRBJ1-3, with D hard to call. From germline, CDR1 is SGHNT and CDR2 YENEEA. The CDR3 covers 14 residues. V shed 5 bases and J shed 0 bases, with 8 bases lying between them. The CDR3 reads CASSPRSSGNTIYF. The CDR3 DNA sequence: TGTGCCAGCAGCCCGCGGTCCTCTGGAAACACCATATATTTT.

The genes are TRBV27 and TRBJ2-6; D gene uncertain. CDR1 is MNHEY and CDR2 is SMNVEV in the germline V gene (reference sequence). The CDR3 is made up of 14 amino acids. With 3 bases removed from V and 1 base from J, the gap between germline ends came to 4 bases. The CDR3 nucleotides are TGTGCCAGCAGTTTGATATCTGGGGCCAACGTCCTGACTTTC. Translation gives CASSLISGANVLTF.

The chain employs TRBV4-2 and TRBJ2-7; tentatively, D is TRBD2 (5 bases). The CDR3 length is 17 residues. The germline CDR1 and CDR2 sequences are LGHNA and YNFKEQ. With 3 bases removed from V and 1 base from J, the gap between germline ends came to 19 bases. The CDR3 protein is CASSQSGSGTRSYEQYF. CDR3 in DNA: TGTGCCAGCAGCCAGAGCGGAAGCGGAACTCGATCCTACGAGCAGTACTTC.

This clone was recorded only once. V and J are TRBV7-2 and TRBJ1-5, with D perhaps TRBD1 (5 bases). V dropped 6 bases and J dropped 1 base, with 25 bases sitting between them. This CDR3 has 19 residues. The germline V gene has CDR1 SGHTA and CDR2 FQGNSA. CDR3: CASSKQAPRRLASNQPQHF. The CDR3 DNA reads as TGTGCCAGCAGTAAACAGGCTCCGAGGAGATTAGCGAGCAATCAGCCCCAGCATTTT. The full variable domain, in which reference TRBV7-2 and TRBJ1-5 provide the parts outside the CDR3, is GAGVSQSPSNKVTEKGKDVELRCDPISGHTALYWYRQSLGQGLEFLIYFQGNSAPDKSGLPSDRFSAERTGGSVSTLTIQRTQQEDSAVYLCASSKQAPRRLASNQPQHFGDGTRLSIL.

CDR3 in amino acids: CAWGTSVSEQFF. The CDR3, as DNA: TGTGCCTGGGGGACTAGCGTTTCTGAGCAGTTCTTC. The chain carries TRBV30 and TRBJ2-1, with TRBD2 matching 10 bases. Per the germline V gene, CDR1 is GTSNPN and CDR2 is SVGIG (reference sequence). V was clipped by 5 bases and J by 9 bases; unmatched bases: 4. This CDR3 contains 12 residues.

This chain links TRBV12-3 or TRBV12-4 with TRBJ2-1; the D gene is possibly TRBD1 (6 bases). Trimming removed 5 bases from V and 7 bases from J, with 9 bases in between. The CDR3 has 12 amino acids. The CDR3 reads CASSLGTNEQFF. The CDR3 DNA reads TGTGCCAGCAGTCTCGGGACAAATGAGCAGTTCTTC.

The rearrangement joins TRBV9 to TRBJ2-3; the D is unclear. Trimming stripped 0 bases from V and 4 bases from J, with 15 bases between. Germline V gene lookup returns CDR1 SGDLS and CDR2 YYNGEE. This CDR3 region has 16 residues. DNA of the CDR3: TGTGCCAGCAGCGTAGAGCTAGTGGGTAGGGCAGATACGCAGTATTTT. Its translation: CASSVELVGRADTQYF.

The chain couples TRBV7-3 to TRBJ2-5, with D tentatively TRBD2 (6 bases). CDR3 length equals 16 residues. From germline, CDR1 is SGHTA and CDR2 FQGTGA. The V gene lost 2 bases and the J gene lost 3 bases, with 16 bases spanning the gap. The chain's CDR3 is CASSLHGAGHEETQYF. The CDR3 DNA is TGTGCCAGCAGCTTACATGGAGCGGGCCACGAAGAGACCCAGTACTTC.

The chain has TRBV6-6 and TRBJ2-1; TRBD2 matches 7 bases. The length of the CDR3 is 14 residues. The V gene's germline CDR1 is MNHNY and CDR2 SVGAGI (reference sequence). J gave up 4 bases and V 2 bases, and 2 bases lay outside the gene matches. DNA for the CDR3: TGTGCCAGCAGTTACGGACTAGAGTACAATGAGCAGTTCTTC. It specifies CASSYGLEYNEQFF.

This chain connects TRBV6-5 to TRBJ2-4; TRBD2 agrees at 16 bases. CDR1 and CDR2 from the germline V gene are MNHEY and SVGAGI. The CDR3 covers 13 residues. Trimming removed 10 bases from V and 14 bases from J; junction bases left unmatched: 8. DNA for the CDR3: TGTGCCACGGGGACTAGCGGGAGGGCCTTGGAGTACTTC. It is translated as CATGTSGRALEYF.

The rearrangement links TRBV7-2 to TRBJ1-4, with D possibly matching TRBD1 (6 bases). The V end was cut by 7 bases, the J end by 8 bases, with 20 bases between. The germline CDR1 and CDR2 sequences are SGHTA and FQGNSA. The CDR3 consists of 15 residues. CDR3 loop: CASTLAQGSGEKLFF. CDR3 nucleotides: TGTGCCAGCACCCTAGCCCAGGGGAGTGGAGAAAAACTGTTTTTT.